The TCR beta chain under discussion was sequenced for a study of regulatory T cells in long-lasting Graves disease. About the study: Positive TSH receptor antibodies alongside over 5 years of antithyroid drugs were what marked Graves' disease as persistent.

Study-level findings and limits: Persistent Graves' patients possessed reduced TCR diversity relative to recently diagnosed ones. Persistent patients shared more public clonotypes (about 2,700) than newly diagnosed patients (966). Owing to a sample size that was small, accuracy may have been reduced.

Stated time point: persistent/refractory GD, antithyroid drugs over 5 years with positive TRAb. PBMC RNA was the source of the TCR library. Researchers made TCR beta libraries by using iRepertoire HTBI primers and running Arm-PCR on CDR3 regions. TCRdb fed the multiplex PCR reads into MiXCR, producing one record per CDR3 protein. The sample has 350,000 to 500,000 distinct CDR3 sequences; roughly a fifth are singletons. V was cut by 2 bases and J by 4 bases, with 12 bases left in between. The V gene's germline CDR1 is GTSNPN and CDR2 SVGIG (reference sequence). The CDR3 runs to 14 residues. The sample holds a few counts of this clonotype. Its antigen is not identified.

The receptor's source is a female donor with Graves disease. This rearrangement joins TRBV30 to TRBJ1-5; D might be TRBD1 (5 bases). Sequencing used peripheral blood mononuclear cells (PBMCs), obtained when the disease was refractory, from a patient treated with antithyroid drugs. In nucleotides, the CDR3 is TGTGCCTGGAGTTCAACAGGAGATAATCAGCCCCAGCATTTT. Translated, it gives CAWSSTGDNQPQHF.